This TCR beta chain derives from a study of blood T cell repertoires in COVID-19. Whole-study context: The cDNA or gDNA used as material had been derived from T cells, B-cell-depleted T cells, or PBMCs.

Original processing notes: Nucleated cell counts were estimated from reference gene primer amplification. Clones were sequenced by immunoSEQ multiplex PCR, and TCRdb holds only the in-frame ones, with some missing. From that table come the V and J calls and clone size; the DNA was used to work out D and trimming. The table has 400,000 to 450,000 clones, 80% to 90% seen once. CDR1 MNHNY and CDR2 SVGAGI come from the germline V gene (reference sequence). The CDR3 consists of 15 residues. V dropped 4 bases and J dropped 6; count of bases not matched to a gene: 8. What was sequenced was peripheral blood. The chain combines TRBV6-6 with TRBJ1-4; TRBD1 agrees at 7 bases. This receptor was identified in a woman in her thirties with active or convalescent COVID-19. CDR3 in amino acids: CASSSRGGADEKLFF. The CDR3 DNA reads TGTGCCAGCAGTTCAAGAGGGGGCGCGGATGAAAAACTGTTTTTT.